This is a list of T cell receptor beta chains from one sample in a study of blood T cells in healthy people across ages. TCRdb passed the 5' RACE reads through MiXCR, listing each CDR3 protein once. The sample carries 950,000 to 1,200,000 distinct CDR3 sequences, more than 30% recorded once. Material: blood. The source of these receptors is a man aged 18 to 30 in good health. Each CDR3 is given with its conserved first and last residue. A D gene is named only where the DNA matches it firmly. Only part of the rows carry a size: once, few, many, or a class if the clone is expanded.

abundance,j_gene,v_gene,d_gene,CDR3aa,CDR3nt
-,TRBJ2-7,TRBV28,TRBD1,CASTGTGGLYEQYF,TGTGCCAGCACCGGGACAGGGGGCCTCTACGAGCAGTACTTC
-,TRBJ2-4,TRBV11-2,TRBD1,CASSLEGDRVAKNIQYF,TGTGCCAGCAGCTTAGAAGGGGACAGGGTGGCCAAAAACATTCAGTACTTC
few,TRBJ2-3,TRBV6-5,TRBD2,CAISPRASGGTDTQYF,TGTGCCATCTCTCCTCGGGCTAGCGGGGGGACAGATACGCAGTATTTT
few,TRBJ2-1,TRBV7-6,TRBD2,CASTLLAGEDNEQFF,TGTGCCAGCACCTTACTAGCGGGGGAAGATAATGAGCAGTTCTTC
-,TRBJ1-2,TRBV20-1,-,CSAVEGPSKGGVYGYTF,TGCAGTGCAGTCGAGGGCCCGTCGAAGGGGGGGGTCTATGGCTACACCTTC
-,TRBJ1-1,TRBV20-1,TRBD1,CSAEKIPGQGWGTEAFF,TGCAGTGCGGAGAAAATCCCGGGACAGGGATGGGGCACTGAAGCTTTCTTT
few,TRBJ2-1,TRBV6-2/TRBV6-3,TRBD1,CASSYSLLYSRDRAYNEQFF,TGTGCCAGCAGTTACTCACTACTTTACTCCCGGGACAGGGCCTACAATGAGCAGTTCTTC
-,TRBJ1-1,TRBV15,-,CATSRGTGTGGTEAFF,TGTGCCACCAGCAGAGGAACAGGAACCGGGGGGACTGAAGCTTTCTTT
-,TRBJ1-1,TRBV4-3,-,CASSQDHELGNTEAFF,TGCGCCAGCAGCCAAGATCACGAATTGGGGAACACTGAAGCTTTCTTT
-,TRBJ1-6,TRBV4-3,TRBD1,CASSQDDRTGALHF,TGCGCCAGCAGCCAAGATGATCGGACAGGGGCCCTCCACTTT
-,TRBJ2-3,TRBV18,-,CASSPMSLATDTQYF,TGTGCCAGCTCACCAATGAGCCTGGCCACAGATACGCAGTATTTT
-,TRBJ1-2,TRBV20-1,TRBD1,CSAGLPPGQGARFYGYTF,TGCAGTGCAGGGTTGCCCCCGGGACAGGGAGCAAGATTCTATGGCTACACCTTC
few,TRBJ1-2,TRBV7-2,TRBD1,CASSSTGQGSSYGYTF,TGTGCCAGCAGCTCCACGGGACAGGGTTCCTCCTATGGCTACACCTTC